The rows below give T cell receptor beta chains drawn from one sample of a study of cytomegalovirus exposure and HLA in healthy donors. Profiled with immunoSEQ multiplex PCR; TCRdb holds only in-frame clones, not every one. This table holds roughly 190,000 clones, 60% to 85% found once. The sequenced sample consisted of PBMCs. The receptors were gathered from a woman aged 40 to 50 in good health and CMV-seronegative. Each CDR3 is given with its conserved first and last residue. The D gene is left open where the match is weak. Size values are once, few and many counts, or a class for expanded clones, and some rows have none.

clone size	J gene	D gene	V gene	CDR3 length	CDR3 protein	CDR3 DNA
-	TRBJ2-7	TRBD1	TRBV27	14	CASSDRGHSYEQYF	TGTGCCAGCAGTGACAGGGGGCACTCCTACGAGCAGTACTTC
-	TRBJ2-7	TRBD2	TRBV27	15	CASSDRGGRTYEQYF	TGTGCCAGCTCCGACCGGGGCGGGAGGACCTACGAGCAGTACTTC
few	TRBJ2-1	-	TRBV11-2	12	CASRRLEVEQFF	TGTGCCAGCAGAAGACTAGAGGTTGAGCAGTTCTTC
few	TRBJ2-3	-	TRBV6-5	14	CASRQGRSTDTQYF	TGTGCCAGCAGGCAGGGCCGGAGCACAGATACGCAGTATTTT
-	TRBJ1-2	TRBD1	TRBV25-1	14	CASSMDRPNYGYTF	TGTGCCAGCAGTATGGACAGGCCTAACTATGGCTACACCTTC
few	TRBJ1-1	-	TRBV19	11	CASAMNTEAFF	TGTGCCAGTGCGATGAACACTGAAGCTTTCTTT
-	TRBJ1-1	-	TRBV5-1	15	CASSPQQGMNTEAFF	TGCGCCAGCAGCCCCCAACAGGGCATGAACACTGAAGCTTTCTTT
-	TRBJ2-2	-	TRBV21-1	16	CASSKLGRVRTGELFF	TGTGCCAGCAGCAAACTTGGCAGGGTTAGGACCGGGGAGCTGTTTTTT
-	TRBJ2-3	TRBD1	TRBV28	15	CASSHDRGGLYTQYF	TGTGCCAGCAGCCACGACAGGGGCGGTTTGTATACGCAGTATTTT
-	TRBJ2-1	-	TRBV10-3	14	CAITPGRDHNEQFF	TGTGCCATCACCCCCGGGCGGGACCACAATGAGCAGTTCTTC